Below, 18 T cell receptor beta chains from the same sample are listed, as sequenced in a study of cytomegalovirus exposure and HLA in healthy donors. PCR used 60 Vbeta primers and 13 Jbeta primers. Profiled with immunoSEQ multiplex PCR; TCRdb holds only in-frame clones, not every one. The data hold about 61,000 clones, with approximately 89% observed a single time. Sequenced sample: PBMCs. These receptors were taken from a man younger than 30 in good health and CMV-seronegative.

This chain uses TRBV19 with TRBJ1-4; D ambiguous. This CDR3 spans 11 amino acids. In germline, CDR1 is LNHDA, CDR2 SQIVND (reference sequence). Trimming cost V 3 bases and J 7 bases, with 3 bases left between them. CDR3 nucleotides: TGTGCCAGTAGTATCGGTGAAAAACTGTTTTTT. This gives the protein CASSIGEKLFF. Using reference TRBV19 and TRBJ1-4 for the parts outside the CDR3, the full variable domain is DGGITQSPKYLFRKEGQNVTLSCEQNLNHDAMYWYRQDPGQGLRLIYYSQIVNDFQKGDIAEGYSVSREKKESFPLTVTSAQKNPTAFYLCASSIGEKLFFGSGTQLSVL.

The chain links TRBV6-1 to TRBJ1-5; D may be TRBD1 (6 bases). Germline loops: CDR1 MNHNS, CDR2 SASEGT. V lost 8 bases to trimming and J lost 4 bases, with 18 bases between them. The CDR3 runs to 15 residues. CDR3 residues: CASGSQDSYNQPQHF. The CDR3, as DNA: TGTGCCAGCGGATCCCAGGACAGCTATAATCAGCCCCAGCATTTT.

V gene TRBV4-2 combines with J gene TRBJ1-2; D perhaps matches TRBD1 (6 bases). Trimming left V 0 bases short and J 6 bases short, with 23 bases between. The germline CDR1 and CDR2 sequences are LGHNA and YNFKEQ. The CDR3 runs 18 residues. The CDR3 nucleotides are TGTGCCAGCAGCCAAGAGGAGGCCAGGGGCACAACCTTTAATGGCTACACCTTC. Amino acid sequence: CASSQEEARGTTFNGYTF.

The J gene is TRBJ1-1, the V gene TRBV27, with 8 bases that match TRBD1. CDR1 is MNHEY, CDR2 SMNVEV, per germline (reference sequence). V lost 6 bases to trimming and J lost 3 bases; unmatched junction nucleotides: 3. The CDR3 length is 13 residues. CDR3 residues: CASSGQGDTEAFF. The CDR3 DNA follows: TGTGCCAGCAGCGGACAGGGTGACACTGAAGCTTTCTTT.

V and J are TRBV6-5 and TRBJ2-2; TRBD1 matches 8 bases. Germline CDR1 MNHEY, CDR2 SVGAGI. The CDR3 covers 14 residues. V dropped 7 bases and J dropped 5; count of bases not matched to a gene: 6. The CDR3 DNA reads as TGTGCCAGCAATCAGGGGGCTGGTACCGGGGAGCTGTTTTTT. It codes for CASNQGAGTGELFF.

V gene TRBV28 combines with J gene TRBJ2-7; D remains unclear. The CDR3 is made up of 14 amino acids. Germline CDR1 reads MDHEN; CDR2 reads SYDVKM. Trimming removed 1 base at V and 0 bases at J, with 7 bases between. The CDR3 sequence: CASSLYHSSYEQYF. DNA for the CDR3: TGTGCCAGCAGTTTATATCACAGCTCCTACGAGCAGTACTTC.

The chain recombines TRBV5-4 with TRBJ2-3, with D perhaps TRBD1 (6 bases). The germline V gene encodes CDR1 SGHNT and CDR2 YYREEE (reference sequence). The V gene lost 0 bases and the J gene lost 3 bases, with 8 bases spanning the gap. The CDR3 consists of 14 residues. This CDR3 is CASSLGGQTDTQYF. Written as DNA, the CDR3 is TGTGCCAGCAGCTTGGGGGGGCAAACAGATACGCAGTATTTT.

The chain joins TRBV27 to TRBJ2-7; D is perhaps TRBD2 (6 bases). CDR1 and CDR2 from the germline V gene are MNHEY and SMNVEV (reference sequence). V was clipped by 8 bases and J by 7 bases, with 12 bases between them. This CDR3 comprises 11 residues. The CDR3 is CASGWGEEQYF. The CDR3 DNA sequence: TGTGCCAGCGGTTGGGGGGAAGAGCAGTACTTC.

The V gene is TRBV6-4, the J gene TRBJ2-2; D gene ambiguous. The CDR3 has 13 amino acids. V was pared by 4 bases and J by 0 bases, with 3 bases between. Germline V gene lookup returns CDR1 MRHNA and CDR2 SNTAGT. The CDR3 nucleotides read TGTGCCAGCAGTGCAGCGAACACCGGGGAGCTGTTTTTT. As protein: CASSAANTGELFF.

The genes are TRBV5-1 and TRBJ1-2; possibly TRBD1 for D (6 bases). CDR1 is SGHRS, CDR2 YFSETQ, per germline. The V end lost 3 bases, the J end lost 4 bases, and 13 bases lay between the germline ends. This CDR3 spans 14 amino acids. As DNA, the CDR3 is TGCGCCAGCAGCTCAACAGGGATTAGCTATGGCTACACCTTC. Protein: CASSSTGISYGYTF.

The J gene is TRBJ2-5, the V gene TRBV4-2; a possible D gene is TRBD2 (7 bases). The CDR3 covers 15 residues. Trimming removed 7 bases from V and 4 bases from J, with 19 bases in between. CDR1 and CDR2 from the germline V gene are LGHNA and YNFKEQ. The CDR3 coding sequence is TGTGCCAGCACCCCAAGGTACAGGGAGGGAGAGACCCAGTACTTC. Encoded protein: CASTPRYREGETQYF.

The V call is TRBV4-2, the J call TRBJ2-7; TRBD1 aligns across 7 bases. Trimming at V came to 0 bases and at J to 2 bases, leaving 4 bases not matched to a gene. Looked up from germline, CDR1 is LGHNA and CDR2 is YNFKEQ. The CDR3 is 15 residues long. The CDR3 nucleotides read TGTGCCAGCAGCCAAGAAAGGACAGGCACCTACGAGCAGTACTTC. Protein sequence: CASSQERTGTYEQYF.

The CDR3 DNA reads as TGTGCCAGCAGTACTAGCGGCCAAGAGACCCAGTACTTC. Its protein product is CASSTSGQETQYF. This chain links TRBV6-5 with TRBJ2-5; 8 positions match TRBD2. Germline-derived CDR1 and CDR2 are MNHEY and SVGAGI. This CDR3 contains 13 residues. Trimming cost V 5 bases and J 1 base; bases outside gene matches: 0.

This chain links TRBV7-2 with TRBJ1-1, with D possibly TRBD1 on 6 matching bases. V lost 3 bases to trimming and J lost 2 bases, with 16 bases between them. The CDR3 sequence is 16 residues long. Germline V CDR1 and CDR2: SGHTA, FQGNSA. CDR3 sequence: CASSFTSGGANTEAFF. The CDR3 DNA follows: TGTGCCAGCAGCTTTACTAGTGGGGGGGCTAACACTGAAGCTTTCTTT.

This clone was counted between two and nine times. This chain joins TRBV2 and TRBJ1-1; a possible D gene is TRBD1 (6 bases). This CDR3 has 11 amino acids. From germline, CDR1 is SNHLY and CDR2 FYNNEI. Trimming cost V 11 bases and J 4 bases, with 11 bases left between them. CDR3 DNA sequence: TGTGCCGCCTACAGGGTCACTGAAGCTTTCTTT. Protein: CAAYRVTEAFF.

The rearrangement uses TRBV9 and TRBJ2-5; 8 bases are a match to TRBD2. This CDR3 region has 14 residues. Trimming cost V 6 bases and J 4 bases; bases outside gene matches: 8. CDR1 and CDR2 (germline): SGDLS, YYNGEE. The CDR3 is CASNRGGQRETQYF. CDR3 DNA sequence: TGTGCCAGCAATCGGGGGGGCCAGCGAGAGACCCAGTACTTC. The whole variable domain, filled in from reference TRBV9 and TRBJ2-5, reads DSGVTQTPKHLITATGQRVTLRCSPRSGDLSVYWYQQSLDQGLQFLIQYYNGEERAKGNILERFSAQQFPDLHSELNLSSLELGDSALYFCASNRGGQRETQYFGPGTRLLVL.

The chain combines TRBV2 with TRBJ2-5, with 8 bases identical to TRBD1. Germline V gene sequence: CDR1 SNHLY, CDR2 FYNNEI. The CDR3 is 14 residues long. V trimming: 5 bases; J trimming: 1 base; junction bases outside the gene matches: 3. CDR3 residues: CASSRTGSQETQYF. The CDR3 DNA is TGTGCCAGCAGTAGGACAGGGTCCCAAGAGACCCAGTACTTC. Looking up the rest from reference TRBV2 and TRBJ2-5 gives the full variable domain: EPEVTQTPSHQVTQMGQEVILRCVPISNHLYFYWYRQILGQKVEFLVSFYNNEISEKSEIFDDQFSVERPDGSNFTLKIRSTKLEDSAMYFCASSRTGSQETQYFGPGTRLLVL.

There are a few counts of this clone. V and J are TRBV21-1 and TRBJ1-1; TRBD1, the table's D call, was not compared with the DNA. TRBV21-1 constitutes a pseudogene. The CDR3 runs to 18 residues. Here the CDR3 reads CASSNNESTGALDTEAFF. CDR3 in DNA: TGTGCCAGCAGCAATAACGAATCGACAGGGGCTTTGGACACTGAAGCTTTCTTT.